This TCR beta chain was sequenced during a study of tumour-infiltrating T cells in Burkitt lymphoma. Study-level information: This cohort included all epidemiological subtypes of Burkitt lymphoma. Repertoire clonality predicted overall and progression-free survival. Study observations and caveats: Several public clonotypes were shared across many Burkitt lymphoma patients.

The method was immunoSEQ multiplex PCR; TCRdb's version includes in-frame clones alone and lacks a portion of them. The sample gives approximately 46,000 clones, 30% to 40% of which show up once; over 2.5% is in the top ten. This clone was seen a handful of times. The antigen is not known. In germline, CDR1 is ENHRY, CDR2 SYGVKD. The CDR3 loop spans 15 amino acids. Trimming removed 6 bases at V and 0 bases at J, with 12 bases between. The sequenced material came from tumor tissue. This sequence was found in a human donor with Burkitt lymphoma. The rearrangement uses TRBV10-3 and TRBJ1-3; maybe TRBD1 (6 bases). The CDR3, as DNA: TGTGCCATCAGAGCAGGGGCACACTCTGGAAACACCATATATTTT. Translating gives CAIRAGAHSGNTIYF.